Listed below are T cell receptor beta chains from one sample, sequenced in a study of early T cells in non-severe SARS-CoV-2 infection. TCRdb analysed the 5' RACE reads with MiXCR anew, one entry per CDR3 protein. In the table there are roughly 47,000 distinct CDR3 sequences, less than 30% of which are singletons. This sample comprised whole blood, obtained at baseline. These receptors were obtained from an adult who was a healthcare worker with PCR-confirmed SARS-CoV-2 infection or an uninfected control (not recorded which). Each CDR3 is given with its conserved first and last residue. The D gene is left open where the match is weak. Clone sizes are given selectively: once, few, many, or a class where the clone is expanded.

CDR3nt: TGTGCCAGCAGTGAACGAGGACAGGACTACGAGCAGTACTTC
CDR3aa: CASSERGQDYEQYF
len: 14
abundance: .
d_gene: TRBD1
j_gene: TRBJ2-7
v_gene: TRBV2

CDR3nt: TGTGCCAGCACCCCTACTCGGGCTAGCGGGACCTACGAGCAGTACTTC
CDR3aa: CASTPTRASGTYEQYF
len: 16
abundance: .
d_gene: TRBD2
j_gene: TRBJ2-7
v_gene: TRBV6-2/TRBV6-3

CDR3nt: TGTGCCAGTAGTTCCATAGATACGCAGTATTTT
CDR3aa: CASSSIDTQYF
len: 11
abundance: .
d_gene: .
j_gene: TRBJ2-3
v_gene: TRBV19

CDR3nt: TGTGCCAGCAGCTTGGGTCAGGACAGCCAAGGAAACACCATATATTTT
CDR3aa: CASSLGQDSQGNTIYF
len: 16
abundance: medium-sized
d_gene: .
j_gene: TRBJ1-3
v_gene: TRBV5-6

CDR3nt: TGTGCCAGCAGCCAAGCTCAGGGTGACGCTGAAGCTTTCTTT
CDR3aa: CASSQAQGDAEAFF
len: 14
abundance: .
d_gene: .
j_gene: TRBJ1-1
v_gene: TRBV3-1

CDR3nt: TGTGCCAGTCAACACTTGACAGGACTAAACACTGAAGCTTTCTTT
CDR3aa: CASQHLTGLNTEAFF
len: 15
abundance: .
d_gene: .
j_gene: TRBJ1-1
v_gene: TRBV5-6

CDR3nt: TGCGCCAGCAGCCCGAGGAGTGCAACTAATGAAAAACTGTTTTTT
CDR3aa: CASSPRSATNEKLFF
len: 15
abundance: .
d_gene: .
j_gene: TRBJ1-4
v_gene: TRBV4-3

CDR3nt: TGTGCCAGCAGGGCTTACACAGATACGCAGTATTTT
CDR3aa: CASRAYTDTQYF
len: 12
abundance: .
d_gene: .
j_gene: TRBJ2-3
v_gene: TRBV2

CDR3nt: TGCAGCGTTGAAGATGGCCAAGACCAAGAGACCCAGTACTTC
CDR3aa: CSVEDGQDQETQYF
len: 14
abundance: few
d_gene: .
j_gene: TRBJ2-5
v_gene: TRBV29-1

CDR3nt: TGTGCCACCAGTGATCATATAATCCCCTACCTAGGTGGGCAGTTCTTC
CDR3aa: CATSDHIIPYLGGQFF
len: 16
abundance: few
d_gene: .
j_gene: TRBJ2-1
v_gene: TRBV24-1

CDR3nt: TGCGCCAGCAGCTTGACCGCTGGGGCCAACGTCCTGACTTTC
CDR3aa: CASSLTAGANVLTF
len: 14
abundance: .
d_gene: .
j_gene: TRBJ2-6
v_gene: TRBV5-1